These 22 T cell receptor beta chains were all obtained from the same sample, sequenced in a study of early T cells in non-severe SARS-CoV-2 infection. From the 5' RACE reads, TCRdb called clonotypes with MiXCR, one entry per CDR3 protein. The sample comprises tens of thousands of distinct CDR3 sequences, around 15% of which are singletons, and under 6.5% rests with the top ten. Sequencing used whole blood. The receptor set was obtained from an adult who was a healthcare worker with PCR-confirmed SARS-CoV-2 infection or an uninfected control (not recorded which).

In this sample, this clonotype turned up a few times. This chain joins TRBV6-1 and TRBJ1-1; weak D call: TRBD1 (5 bases). CDR1 is MNHNS and CDR2 is SASEGT in the germline V gene. Trimming left V 2 bases short and J 3 bases short, with 13 bases between. The CDR3 runs to 15 residues. CDR3 amino acids: CASSELAGIYTEAFF. The CDR3 DNA sequence: TGTGCCAGCAGTGAACTGGCAGGGATATACACTGAAGCTTTCTTT.

The chain is built from TRBV19 and TRBJ2-7, with D perhaps TRBD1 (6 bases). Germline CDR1 and CDR2: LNHDA and SQIVND (reference sequence). V shed 3 bases and J shed 2 bases, with 11 bases lying between them. This CDR3 comprises 14 residues. The chain's CDR3 is CASSISDRAYEQYF. Here the CDR3 DNA reads TGTGCCAGTAGTATCTCGGACAGAGCCTACGAGCAGTACTTC.

This chain uses TRBV5-6 with TRBJ2-1, with 9 bases matching TRBD2. Per the germline V gene, CDR1 is SGHDT and CDR2 is YYEEEE. The CDR3 runs 18 residues. Trimming at V came to 4 bases and at J to 0 bases, leaving 11 bases not matched to a gene. The CDR3 bases are TGTGCCAGCAGCCACGATCTAGCGGGGCATCTCTCCTACAATGAGCAGTTCTTC. This codes for CASSHDLAGHLSYNEQFF.

This clonotype was detected many times. The chain joins TRBV7-9 to TRBJ2-5; D gene unclear. This CDR3 spans 14 amino acids. V was shortened by 5 bases and J by 0 bases, with 10 bases between the two germline ends. Germline assignment: CDR1 SEHNR and CDR2 FQNEAQ (reference sequence). The CDR3: CASSADKYQETQYF. In DNA form, the CDR3 reads TGTGCCAGCAGCGCAGACAAGTACCAAGAGACCCAGTACTTC.

J is TRBJ1-1 and V is TRBV27; D is possibly TRBD1 (6 bases). Trimming took 5 bases from V and 6 from J, leaving 13 bases between them. The germline V gene encodes CDR1 MNHEY and CDR2 SMNVEV (reference sequence). The CDR3 has 13 amino acids. CDR3 nucleotides: TGTGCCAGCAGTAAACAGGGAAGCGCTGAAGCTTTCTTT. Its translation: CASSKQGSAEAFF.

Written as DNA, the CDR3 is TGCAGCGTTGATGGGGGAAAAAACATTCAGTACTTC. It yields the protein CSVDGGKNIQYF. V gene TRBV29-1 combines with J gene TRBJ2-4; perhaps D is TRBD1 or TRBD2 (5 bases each). The V gene's germline CDR1 is SQVTM and CDR2 ANQGSEA. V shed 3 bases and J shed 4 bases, with 7 bases lying between them. This CDR3 comprises 12 residues. The full variable domain, with the rest looked up from reference TRBV29-1 and TRBJ2-4, is SAVISQKPSRDICQRGTSLTIQCQVDSQVTMMFWYRQQPGQSLTLIATANQGSEATYESGFVIDKFPISRPNLTFSTLTVSNMSPEDSSIYLCSVDGGKNIQYFGAGTRLSVL.

J is TRBJ1-5 and V is TRBV4-1; 8 bases align to TRBD1. Germline V lookup: CDR1 MGHRA, CDR2 YSYEKL. The CDR3 is made up of 13 amino acids. The J segment lost 7 bases and the V segment lost 5 bases, leaving 4 bases of the junction unmatched. This CDR3 is CASSWTGPQPQHF. The CDR3 nucleotides read TGCGCCAGCAGCTGGACAGGGCCCCAGCCCCAGCATTTT.

J is TRBJ2-1 and V is TRBV6-5; D is uncertain. Germline V gives CDR1 MNHEY, CDR2 SVGAGI. Trimming cost V 6 bases and J 0 bases, with 6 bases left between them. The CDR3 runs to 13 residues. The CDR3 reads CASRKSSYNEQFF. The CDR3 DNA reads as TGTGCCAGCAGAAAGAGCTCCTACAATGAGCAGTTCTTC.

The V call is TRBV20-1, the J call TRBJ2-2; the D is unclear. Deletions cut 6 bases from V and 0 bases from J, with 14 bases between. The germline V gene has CDR1 DFQATT and CDR2 SNEGSKA (reference sequence). The length of the CDR3 is 15 residues. The CDR3, as DNA: TGCAGTGCATTGACGGACCAGCCGAACACCGGGGAGCTGTTTTTT. Protein product: CSALTDQPNTGELFF.

This clonotype was observed many times. This rearrangement joins TRBV5-1 to TRBJ1-2; perhaps TRBD1 as D (6 bases). CDR1 is SGHRS, CDR2 YFSETQ, per germline. The CDR3 contains 15 residues. Trimming stripped 4 bases from V and 2 bases from J, with 15 bases between. The CDR3 loop reads CASSPAWTVNYGYTF. The CDR3 nucleotides are TGCGCCAGCAGCCCAGCCTGGACAGTAAACTATGGCTACACCTTC.

The rearrangement joins TRBV20-1 to TRBJ2-7; TRBD2 agrees at 10 bases. Germline V gene sequence: CDR1 DFQATT, CDR2 SNEGSKA (reference sequence). J lost 2 bases, V lost 7 bases, and 5 bases had no gene match. The CDR3 is 13 residues long. Here the CDR3 reads CSVLLAGAYEQYF. In DNA, the CDR3 is TGCAGTGTCCTCCTAGCGGGGGCCTACGAGCAGTACTTC.

Only a few counts were recorded for this clonotype. V gene TRBV3-1 combines with J gene TRBJ1-1; D may be TRBD1 (6 bases). Germline V lookup: CDR1 LGHDT, CDR2 YNNKEL (reference sequence). Trimming shortened V by 6 bases and J by 1 base, and 12 bases separated the two germline ends. This CDR3 is 14 amino acids long. CDR3 nucleotide sequence: TGTGCCAGCAGGACAAGAGGGGGGAACACTGAAGCTTTCTTT. Translating it yields CASRTRGGNTEAFF. The variable domain in full, with the rest retrieved from reference TRBV3-1 and TRBJ1-1, is DTAVSQTPKYLVTQMGNDKSIKCEQNLGHDTMYWYKQDSKKFLKIMFSYNNKELIINETVPNRFSPKSPDKAHLNLHINSLELGDSAVYFCASRTRGGNTEAFFGQGTRLTVV.

This clonotype was seen at least ten times. The gene calls are TRBV25-1 and TRBJ1-2; TRBD1 is a possible D gene (5 bases). Per germline, CDR1 MGHDK and CDR2 SYGVNS. The CDR3 is made up of 12 amino acids. The V end lost 4 bases, the J end lost 2 bases, and 5 bases lay between the germline ends. The DNA of the CDR3 is TGTGCCAGCAGTGCAGGGAACTATGGCTACACCTTC. Translated: CASSAGNYGYTF.

V and J are TRBV29-1 and TRBJ2-3; 9 nucleotides match TRBD1. Germline lookup yields CDR1 SQVTM and CDR2 ANQGSEA. The V segment lost 6 bases and the J segment 1 base; nucleotides outside the gene matches: 2. The length of the CDR3 is 13 residues. The CDR3 is CSVRQGGTDTQYF. The CDR3 DNA is TGCAGCGTACGACAGGGGGGCACAGATACGCAGTATTTT.

This chain uses TRBV7-2 with TRBJ2-5; D tentatively fits TRBD1 or TRBD2 (5 bases each). The ends were cut back, 4 bases at V and 2 bases at J, with 8 bases in the middle. The germline V gene has CDR1 SGHTA and CDR2 FQGNSA. The CDR3 spans 13 residues. The CDR3 coding sequence is TGTGCCAGCAGCTCGGGACCGCAAGAGACCCAGTACTTC. Translating it yields CASSSGPQETQYF.

The V call is TRBV19, the J call TRBJ2-3, with 7 bases fitting TRBD2. This CDR3 is built from 14 residues. Germline CDR1 and CDR2: LNHDA and SQIVND (reference sequence). V shed 7 bases, J shed 0 bases, and the junction held 4 bases outside the gene matches. In nucleotides, the CDR3 is TGTGCCAGTAACCGGGGGGTGAGCACAGATACGCAGTATTTT. It specifies CASNRGVSTDTQYF.

This CDR3 is CASSSSTTNTEAFF. The CDR3 bases are TGTGCCAGCAGTTCATCTACAACGAACACTGAAGCTTTCTTT. This rearrangement joins TRBV6-2 or TRBV6-3 to TRBJ1-1; D gene ambiguous. Germline CDR1 is MNHEY and CDR2 is SVGEGT. Trimming removed 4 bases from V and 1 base from J, with 10 bases in between. This CDR3 is built from 14 residues.

The J gene is TRBJ2-7, the V gene TRBV29-1; a weak D match, TRBD2 (6 bases). Deletions cut 2 bases from V and 5 bases from J, with 16 bases between. CDR3 length: 14 amino acids. Germline CDR1 reads SQVTM; CDR2 reads ANQGSEA. CDR3 sequence reads: CSVERGLGSDEQYF. CDR3 nucleotide sequence: TGCAGCGTTGAAAGGGGACTTGGGTCGGACGAGCAGTACTTC.

This clonotype was counted a few times. V and J are TRBV7-2 and TRBJ1-1; tentatively, D is TRBD1 (6 bases). This CDR3 has 18 residues. The germline V gene encodes CDR1 SGHTA and CDR2 FQGNSA. The V gene lost 0 bases and the J gene lost 1 base, with 18 bases spanning the gap. The CDR3 DNA is TGTGCCAGCAGCTTAGCGGGTTTGAGGACAGTGTGGAACACTGAAGCTTTCTTT. Translation gives CASSLAGLRTVWNTEAFF.

V usage is TRBV20-1 and J usage is TRBJ2-2, with D tentatively TRBD1 (5 bases). Between the trimmed V and J ends, which lost 8 bases and 4 bases, there was a span of 11 bases. The length of the CDR3 is 12 residues. Per germline, CDR1 DFQATT and CDR2 SNEGSKA (reference sequence). The CDR3: CSFQGVTGELFF. The CDR3 region has the DNA TGCAGTTTCCAGGGTGTCACCGGGGAGCTGTTTTTT.

The chain recombines TRBV12-3 or TRBV12-4 with TRBJ2-6; D remains unclear. This CDR3 is built from 15 residues. The V end lost 3 bases, the J end lost 0 bases, and 6 bases lay between the germline ends. The CDR3 loop is CASSFGRSGANVLTF. DNA for the CDR3: TGTGCCAGCAGTTTCGGCCGCTCTGGGGCCAACGTCCTGACTTTC.

J is TRBJ2-7 and V is TRBV3-1; D gene unclear. CDR1 and CDR2 from the germline V gene are LGHDT and YNNKEL (reference sequence). This CDR3 has 15 amino acids. V lost 1 base to trimming and J lost 4 bases, with 14 bases between them. CDR3 DNA: TGTGCCAGCAGCCAAGGGGCAGTACAAGGGTACGAGCAGTACTTC. Its translation: CASSQGAVQGYEQYF.